Following are 26 T cell receptor beta chains from one sample sequenced in a study of blood T cell repertoires in COVID-19. Sequencing used immunoSEQ multiplex PCR; TCRdb keeps in-frame clones, though not all of them. Of over 200,000 clones in the sample, around 90% were seen once. The specimen was peripheral blood. The source is a man in his sixties with COVID-19, enrolled during active disease.

The rearrangement joins TRBV18 to TRBJ1-5, with a possible D match to TRBD1 (6 bases). CDR3 length equals 14 residues. Between the trimmed V and J ends, which lost 5 bases and 7 bases, there was a span of 15 bases. Germline V gives CDR1 KGHSH, CDR2 LQKENI. The CDR3 reads CASSGSGAGQPQHF. The CDR3 region has the DNA TGTGCCAGCTCAGGTTCAGGGGCTGGGCAGCCCCAGCATTTT. The variable domain in full, completed from reference TRBV18 and TRBJ1-5, reads NAGVMQNPRHLVRRRGQEARLRCSPMKGHSHVYWYRQLPEEGLKFMVYLQKENIIDESGMPKERFSAEFPKEGPSILRIQQVVRGDSAAYFCASSGSGAGQPQHFGDGTRLSIL.

This chain joins TRBV7-3 and TRBJ2-1; 7 bases map to TRBD2. CDR1 and CDR2 (germline): SGHTA, FQGTGA. With 4 bases clipped from V and 2 bases from J, the junction kept 5 bases outside the gene matches. CDR3 size: 15 residues. CDR3 region: CASSSRGVPYNEQFF. In nucleotides, the CDR3 is TGTGCCAGCAGCTCCCGGGGGGTTCCCTACAATGAGCAGTTCTTC.

This chain links TRBV19 with TRBJ1-4; TRBD1 agrees at 12 bases. CDR1 and CDR2 (germline): LNHDA, SQIVND (reference sequence). This CDR3 has 14 amino acids. With V trimmed by 9 bases and J by 8 bases, 7 bases remained unmatched. CDR3 amino acids: CASRDRGRGEKLFF. In DNA, the CDR3 is TGTGCCAGCCGGGACAGGGGGCGCGGAGAAAAACTGTTTTTT. Filled out from reference TRBV19 and TRBJ1-4, the complete variable domain reads DGGITQSPKYLFRKEGQNVTLSCEQNLNHDAMYWYRQDPGQGLRLIYYSQIVNDFQKGDIAEGYSVSREKKESFPLTVTSAQKNPTAFYLCASRDRGRGEKLFFGSGTQLSVL.

As to this clone: A read error may account for a junction end that differs from germline. The chain has TRBV7-8 and TRBJ1-3, with D maybe TRBD1 (6 bases). Per the germline V gene, CDR1 is SGHVS and CDR2 is FQNEAQ. The CDR3 sequence is 17 residues long. Here the CDR3 DNA reads TGTGCCAGCAGCCTAGCTCCCCTGACAGGCGGACTCGGCACCATATATTTT. It yields the protein CASSLAPLTGGLGTIYF. Full variable domain (remainder filled in from reference TRBV7-8 and TRBJ1-3): GAGVSQSPRYKVAKRGQDVALRCDPISGHVSLFWYQQALGQGPEFLTYFQNEAQLDKSGLPSDRFFAERPEGSVSTLKIQRTQQEDSAVYLCASSLAPLTGGLGTIYFGEGSWLTVV.

The V and J genes are TRBV28 and TRBJ2-7, with D possibly matching TRBD1 (5 bases). The CDR3 loop spans 17 amino acids. Germline V CDR1 and CDR2: MDHEN, SYDVKM. Trimming shortened V by 4 bases and J by 0 bases, and 19 bases separated the two germline ends. This CDR3 is CASSSSLGAPYSYEQYF. The DNA for the CDR3 is TGTGCCAGCAGTTCCTCGCTAGGGGCCCCTTACTCCTACGAGCAGTACTTC.

The rearrangement joins TRBV10-1 to TRBJ2-3, with 10 bases fitting TRBD2. The CDR3 spans 16 residues. In germline, CDR1 is WNHNN, CDR2 SYGVQD (reference sequence). The junction had 2 bases not matched to a gene; V was cut back by 2 bases and J by 0 bases. DNA for the CDR3: TGCGCCAGCAGTGAGGCTAGCGGGGGTAGCACAGATACGCAGTATTTT. This translates into CASSEASGGSTDTQYF.

This clone was recorded once. This chain connects TRBV6-5 to TRBJ1-3, with D hard to call. Trimming pared 10 bases from V and 2 bases from J, leaving 12 bases between. Germline CDR1 MNHEY, CDR2 SVGAGI. The CDR3 is 13 residues long. CDR3 in amino acids: CATKRPTGNTIYF. Written as DNA, the CDR3 is TGTGCCACCAAGAGGCCTACTGGAAACACCATATATTTT.

The rearrangement links TRBV6-5 to TRBJ1-3; 8 positions match TRBD1. V was clipped by 6 bases and J by 0 bases; unmatched bases: 4. This CDR3 has 15 amino acids. From germline, CDR1 is MNHEY and CDR2 SVGAGI. CDR3 loop: CASSPTGASGNTIYF. The CDR3 nucleotides read TGTGCCAGCAGCCCGACAGGGGCCTCTGGAAACACCATATATTTT.

The J gene is TRBJ2-3, the V gene TRBV10-1, with a possible D match to TRBD2 (5 bases). This CDR3 contains 14 residues. V shed 5 bases and J shed 0 bases, with 9 bases lying between them. Germline values: CDR1 WNHNN, CDR2 SYGVQD (reference sequence). The CDR3 DNA reads TGCGCCAGCAGTTTTAGCGTGAGCACAGATACGCAGTATTTT. Encoded protein: CASSFSVSTDTQYF.

The gene calls are TRBV6-5 and TRBJ2-3, with TRBD1 matching over 8 bases. CDR3 length: 15 residues. V lost 2 bases to trimming and J lost 2 bases; unmatched junction nucleotides: 3. CDR1 and CDR2 from the germline V gene are MNHEY and SVGAGI. The CDR3 nucleotides are TGTGCCAGCAGTTACGCGGACAGGGTCACAGATACGCAGTATTTT. Its translation is CASSYADRVTDTQYF.

V is TRBV6-5 and J is TRBJ1-1; no definite D call. CDR1 MNHEY and CDR2 SVGAGI come from the germline V gene. Trimming pared 8 bases from V and 1 base from J, leaving 8 bases between. This CDR3 is built from 12 residues. In DNA form, the CDR3 reads TGTGCCAGCGGCAGATCGAACACTGAAGCTTTCTTT. Translation: CASGRSNTEAFF.

The chain uses TRBV6-5 and TRBJ1-6, with 8 bases identical to TRBD1. The germline V gene encodes CDR1 MNHEY and CDR2 SVGAGI. The CDR3 loop spans 14 amino acids. J gave up 10 bases and V 5 bases, and 7 bases lay outside the gene matches. In DNA, the CDR3 is TGTGCCAGCAGTCTAGGACAGGGTTCATCACCCCTCCACTTT. Protein product: CASSLGQGSSPLHF.

The chain joins TRBV7-9 to TRBJ1-2, with 7 bases matching TRBD1. The length of the CDR3 is 16 residues. Germline V gene data show CDR1 as SEHNR and CDR2 as FQNEAQ (reference sequence). V lost 6 bases to trimming and J lost 1 base; unmatched junction nucleotides: 11. The chain's CDR3 is CASRTLTGQVNYGYTF. CDR3 DNA sequence: TGTGCCAGCAGAACTTTAACCGGACAGGTTAACTATGGCTACACCTTC.

V is TRBV5-6 and J is TRBJ1-6; D is possibly TRBD1 (6 bases). Per the germline V gene, CDR1 is SGHDT and CDR2 is YYEEEE. This CDR3 region has 17 residues. V shed 3 bases and J shed 9 bases, with 22 bases lying between them. The DNA for the CDR3 is TGTGCCAGCAGCTCGGACAGTGGGACGTCCCTGTCTTCACCCCTCCACTTT. Translated, it gives CASSSDSGTSLSSPLHF.

This chain connects TRBV27 to TRBJ1-4, with 8 bases that match TRBD1. The germline V gene encodes CDR1 MNHEY and CDR2 SMNVEV (reference sequence). The CDR3 sequence is 15 residues long. The V and J ends lost 6 bases and 0 bases, in that order; junction bases with no gene match: 3. The CDR3 DNA sequence: TGTGCCAGCAGCCGACAGGGGTCAACTAATGAAAAACTGTTTTTT. Amino acids: CASSRQGSTNEKLFF.

The chain recombines TRBV7-3 with TRBJ1-6; tentative D call: TRBD1 (6 bases). CDR3 length: 14 amino acids. The germline V and J ends were trimmed by 6 bases and 7 bases, with 13 bases remaining between them. Germline V gene lookup returns CDR1 SGHTA and CDR2 FQGTGA. The CDR3 is CASSPGVGNSPLHF. As DNA, the CDR3 is TGTGCCAGCAGTCCAGGGGTGGGGAATTCACCCCTCCACTTT.

The chain is built from TRBV7-2 and TRBJ2-3; 10 positions match TRBD2. Losses at the gene ends were 0 bases for V and 9 bases for J; bases not matched to a gene: 9. This CDR3 has 16 amino acids. Germline values: CDR1 SGHTA, CDR2 FQGNSA. CDR3 region: CASSLALASGSPTQYF. DNA for the CDR3: TGTGCCAGCAGCTTAGCGTTGGCTAGCGGGAGCCCCACGCAGTATTTT.

This clone was detected once. The gene calls are TRBV2 and TRBJ2-6; D is uncertain. CDR1 and CDR2 from the germline V gene are SNHLY and FYNNEI. V was clipped by 8 bases and J by 1 base, with 15 bases between them. This CDR3 has 16 amino acids. As DNA, the CDR3 is TGTGCCAGCTGGGAAGGGTTTCGGTCTGGGGCCAACGTCCTGACTTTC. It yields the protein CASWEGFRSGANVLTF.

The V and J genes are TRBV6-2 or TRBV6-3 and TRBJ2-1, with D maybe TRBD1 (5 bases). The germline CDR1 and CDR2 sequences are MNHEY and SVGEGT. Trimming took 2 bases from V and 2 from J, leaving 16 bases between them. There are 17 residues in the CDR3. The CDR3 nucleotides read TGTGCCAGCAGTTACCCCAGACAGTACCAGACCTACAATGAGCAGTTCTTC. Protein product: CASSYPRQYQTYNEQFF.

The chain recombines TRBV6-5 with TRBJ1-1, with D possibly being TRBD1 (6 bases). V was pared by 2 bases and J by 0 bases, with 10 bases between. Looked up from germline, CDR1 is MNHEY and CDR2 is SVGAGI. CDR3 length: 15 residues. CDR3: CASSYQDSLNTEAFF. DNA of the CDR3: TGTGCCAGCAGTTACCAGGACAGTTTGAACACTGAAGCTTTCTTT.

The chain links TRBV5-5 to TRBJ2-2; D is possibly TRBD2 (7 bases). The CDR3 loop spans 16 amino acids. V gave up 1 base and J gave up 3 bases, with 13 bases separating them. CDR1 is SGHKS, CDR2 YYEKEE, per germline (reference sequence). The CDR3 sequence: CASSLSGGAYTGELFF. The CDR3, as DNA: TGTGCCAGCAGCTTGTCGGGGGGCGCTTACACCGGGGAGCTGTTTTTT.

V gene TRBV18 combines with J gene TRBJ2-4; D perhaps matches TRBD1 (5 bases). The CDR3 covers 13 residues. V dropped 6 bases and J dropped 8 bases, with 14 bases sitting between them. In germline, CDR1 is KGHSH, CDR2 LQKENI. The CDR3 nucleotides are TGTGCCAGCTCCCTCCAGGGTAGGGACATTCAGTACTTC. Protein sequence: CASSLQGRDIQYF.

V is TRBV6-5 and J is TRBJ1-5, with TRBD1 matching over 7 bases. The germline CDR1 and CDR2 sequences are MNHEY and SVGAGI. CDR3 length: 14 amino acids. V dropped 6 bases and J dropped 3; count of bases not matched to a gene: 5. The CDR3 protein is CASSPDRANQPQHF. Here the CDR3 DNA reads TGTGCCAGCAGCCCCGACAGGGCCAATCAGCCCCAGCATTTT.

V usage is TRBV7-8 and J usage is TRBJ1-2; 7 bases match TRBD1. Per the germline V gene, CDR1 is SGHVS and CDR2 is FQNEAQ. The ends lost 3 bases at V and 6 bases at J; junction bases unmatched: 4. CDR3 length: 13 amino acids. In DNA form, the CDR3 reads TGTGCCAGCAGCTTTAACAGGGGTAATGGCTACACCTTC. It specifies CASSFNRGNGYTF.

The chain is built from TRBV9 and TRBJ2-3, with D possibly matching TRBD1 (5 bases). V lost 4 bases to trimming and J lost 5 bases, with 14 bases between them. There are 14 residues in the CDR3. Looked up from germline, CDR1 is SGDLS and CDR2 is YYNGEE. CDR3 DNA: TGTGCCAGCAGCTCCAGCAGGGCCGGAGATACGCAGTATTTT. Its protein product is CASSSSRAGDTQYF.

This clone was observed a few times. This rearrangement joins TRBV12-3 or TRBV12-4 to TRBJ1-1; no clear D gene. This CDR3 is built from 13 residues. V was clipped by 11 bases and J by 5 bases, with 18 bases between them. The CDR3, as DNA: TGTGCCGGACGCCGGGGTTGGGGTACTGAAGCTTTCTTT. This encodes CAGRRGWGTEAFF.